This T cell receptor (beta chain) was obtained from a study of blood T cell repertoires in COVID-19. Looking at the study overall: The cDNA or gDNA used as material had been derived from T cells, B-cell-depleted T cells, or PBMCs.

In the original workflow: Researchers report that nucleated cell counts were estimated from reference gene primer amplification. Produced via immunoSEQ multiplex PCR; TCRdb's table is partial and in-frame only. The V and J calls and clone size come from that table; D and trimming were worked out from the DNA. This sample has more than 200,000 clones, with around 89% found just once. The TCR originated in a man aged 25-45 years with COVID-19, enrolled during active disease. Input material: peripheral blood.

The CDR3, as DNA: TGTGCCAGCAGTATCGCCGCAGGTCCCTACGAGCAGTACTTC. This encodes CASSIAAGPYEQYF. The chain couples TRBV6-5 to TRBJ2-7; D ambiguous. The CDR3 runs 14 residues. V shed 5 bases and J shed 2 bases, with 13 bases lying between them. Germline loops: CDR1 MNHEY, CDR2 SVGAGI.